This record looks at one T cell receptor (beta chain) sequence and its context. These data belong to a study of shared clonotypes between healthy human individuals. Selected positively for CCR7 and CD45RO-negative, naive CD8 cells excluded terminally differentiated effector memory CD45RA+ cells. V dropped 0 bases and J dropped 5 bases, with 15 bases sitting between them. This CDR3 spans 15 amino acids. Germline V gene lookup returns CDR1 SGHKS and CDR2 YYEKEE (reference sequence). The data were produced by immunoSEQ multiplex PCR, yet TCRdb's version contains in-frame clones alone and is incomplete. Of millions of clones in the sample, just under 95% are singletons; the top ten hold roughly 1%.

Sequenced material: naive CD8+ T cells sorted from blood. The V call is TRBV5-5, the J call TRBJ2-7; a weak D match, TRBD1 (5 bases). The source is a man between 18 and 35 years old in good health. The CDR3 bases are TGTGCCAGCAGCTTGGAGGCCAGGGTGTTTGACGAGCAGTACTTC. Its translation is CASSLEARVFDEQYF.